This TCR beta chain was recorded in a study of blood T cell repertoires in COVID-19. TCRdb's copy holds only in-frame clones and misses some; the assay was immunoSEQ multiplex PCR. This table has 350,000 to 400,000 clones, approximately 91% appearing once. This clone was counted between two and nine times. Germline-derived CDR1 and CDR2 are SGHNT and YYREEE (reference sequence). This CDR3 is built from 13 residues. V gave up 3 bases and J gave up 4 bases, with 11 bases separating them. It was within 2 weeks before study entry that exposed participants met a COVID-19 case. V is TRBV5-4 and J is TRBJ2-7; no clear D gene. The origin of this receptor is a woman aged 40 to 49 who had been exposed to COVID-19. The sequenced material came from PBMCs or T cells enriched from blood (not recorded which). The CDR3, as DNA: TGTGCCAGCAGCTGGTACACAACGTACGAGCAGTACTTC. Translated, it gives CASSWYTTYEQYF.